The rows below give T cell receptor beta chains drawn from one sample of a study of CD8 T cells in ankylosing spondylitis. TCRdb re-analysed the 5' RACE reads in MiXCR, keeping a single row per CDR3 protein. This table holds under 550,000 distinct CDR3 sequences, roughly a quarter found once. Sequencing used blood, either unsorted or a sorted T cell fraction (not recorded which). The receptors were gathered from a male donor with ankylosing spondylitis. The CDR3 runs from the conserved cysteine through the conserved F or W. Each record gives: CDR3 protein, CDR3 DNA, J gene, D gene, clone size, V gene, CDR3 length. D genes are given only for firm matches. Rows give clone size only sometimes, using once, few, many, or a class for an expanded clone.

CSVEWGANSGEAFF	TGCAGCGTTGAATGGGGGGCCAACAGCGGTGAAGCTTTCTTT	TRBJ1-1	NA	few	TRBV29-1	14
CASSRPSGRAGNEQFF	TGTGCCAGCAGTAGACCCAGCGGGAGGGCCGGAAATGAGCAGTTCTTC	TRBJ2-1	TRBD2	many	TRBV27	16
CASSFSGSLSGNTIYF	TGCGCCAGCAGCTTTAGCGGCAGTCTCTCTGGAAACACCATATATTTT	TRBJ1-3	NA	NA	TRBV5-1	16
CASSKPGREYF	TGTGCCAGCAGCAAACCAGGCAGGGAGTACTTC	TRBJ2-5	NA	few	TRBV21-1	11
CASSLENRRLFF	TGCGCCAGCAGCTTGGAGAACAGGCGACTGTTTTTT	TRBJ1-4	NA	NA	TRBV5-1	12
CASSTCRPIGSYTF	TGTGCCAGCAGTACATGCCGACCAATAGGAAGCTACACCTTC	TRBJ1-2	NA	NA	TRBV6-4	14
CASSLTTGIGQPQHF	TGCGCCAGCAGCTTGACGACAGGGATCGGTCAGCCCCAGCATTTT	TRBJ1-5	TRBD1	many	TRBV5-1	15
CASSTTGFDQPQHF	TGCGCCAGCAGCACGACAGGGTTTGATCAGCCCCAGCATTTT	TRBJ1-5	TRBD1	many	TRBV5-1	14
CASSVGVGQGSYEQYF	TGTGCCAGCAGCGTAGGAGTCGGTCAGGGCTCCTACGAGCAGTACTTC	TRBJ2-7	NA	few	TRBV9	16
CASSQFAGSNQPQHF	TGTGCCAGCAGCCAATTCGCGGGGTCCAATCAGCCCCAGCATTTT	TRBJ1-5	NA	few	TRBV3-1	15
CASSQERISGELFF	TGTGCCAGCAGCCAAGAACGGATCTCCGGGGAGCTGTTTTTT	TRBJ2-2	NA	NA	TRBV14	14
CASSLKGVGQPQHF	TGTGCCAGCAGTTTAAAAGGGGTGGGTCAGCCCCAGCATTTT	TRBJ1-5	NA	few	TRBV28	14
CASSLIRASSPGELFF	TGTGCCAGCAGCTTAATCAGGGCAAGCTCCCCCGGGGAGCTGTTTTTT	TRBJ2-2	NA	NA	TRBV7-2	16
CSVEEAGRYVGYTF	TGCAGCGTTGAGGAAGCAGGGCGTTACGTTGGCTACACCTTC	TRBJ1-2	NA	few	TRBV29-1	14
CSAPGLAGKGASYNEQFF	TGCAGTGCTCCGGGACTAGCGGGAAAAGGAGCTTCCTACAATGAGCAGTTCTTC	TRBJ2-1	TRBD2	few	TRBV20-1	18
CASSYFRTASSYEQYF	TGTGCCAGCAGTTACTTCCGGACAGCAAGCTCCTACGAGCAGTACTTC	TRBJ2-7	NA	few	TRBV6-2/TRBV6-3	16
CASSDIDNTEAFF	TGCGCCAGCAGTGATATCGATAACACTGAAGCTTTCTTT	TRBJ1-1	NA	few	TRBV5-1	13
CASSLVRDPGDTQYF	TGCGCCAGCAGCTTGGTTCGGGACCCGGGAGATACGCAGTATTTT	TRBJ2-3	NA	few	TRBV5-1	15
CASSGASYNEQFF	TGTGCCAGCAGTGGGGCTTCGTACAATGAGCAGTTCTTC	TRBJ2-1	NA	NA	TRBV2	13
CASSYLTGRTYEQYF	TGTGCCAGCAGCTATCTAACGGGACGGACCTACGAGCAGTACTTC	TRBJ2-7	NA	few	TRBV5-5	15
CASSLASTIQGTQYF	TGCGCCAGCAGCTTGGCCTCGACCATACAGGGTACGCAGTATTTT	TRBJ2-3	NA	few	TRBV5-1	15
CSASSRQGRETQYF	TGCAGTGCTAGTTCGAGGCAGGGAAGGGAGACCCAGTACTTC	TRBJ2-5	NA	NA	TRBV20-1	14
CSAQGDRATEAFF	TGCAGCGCCCAAGGGGACAGGGCGACTGAAGCTTTCTTT	TRBJ1-1	TRBD1	few	TRBV29-1	13
CASSSRGSEDTEAFF	TGCGCCAGCAGCTCTAGGGGGAGTGAAGACACTGAAGCTTTCTTT	TRBJ1-1	NA	NA	TRBV5-1	15
CSARGTGGAGAKNIQYF	TGCAGTGCTAGGGGGACAGGGGGCGCTGGGGCCAAAAACATTCAGTACTTC	TRBJ2-4	TRBD1	NA	TRBV20-1	17
CASSMAGRWPYEQYF	TGTGCCAGCAGTATGGCGGGACGGTGGCCCTACGAGCAGTACTTC	TRBJ2-7	NA	NA	TRBV27	15
CASSSGRDNSPLHF	TGTGCCAGCAGTTCGGGCAGGGATAATTCACCCCTCCACTTT	TRBJ1-6	NA	NA	TRBV6-5	14
CASSLPGQRYGYTF	TGCGCCAGCAGCTTACCGGGACAGCGGTATGGCTACACCTTC	TRBJ1-2	TRBD1	few	TRBV5-1	14
CASSVVSGGTDTQYF	TGTGCCAGCAGCGTAGTTAGCGGAGGCACAGATACGCAGTATTTT	TRBJ2-3	NA	NA	TRBV9	15
CASSWRAGITDTQYF	TGTGCCAGCTCGTGGCGAGCGGGGATCACAGATACGCAGTATTTT	TRBJ2-3	TRBD2	few	TRBV2	15
CASSFAGSYGYTF	TGTGCCAGCAGTTTTGCAGGTTCCTATGGCTACACCTTC	TRBJ1-2	NA	NA	TRBV12-3/TRBV12-4	13
CASSLSPSNQPQHF	TGCGCCAGCAGTCTTAGTCCGAGCAATCAGCCCCAGCATTTT	TRBJ1-5	NA	NA	TRBV10-2	14
CASNYDPSRTDTQYF	TGTGCCAGCAACTACGACCCCTCGCGCACAGATACGCAGTATTTT	TRBJ2-3	NA	few	TRBV11-2	15
CASPYQGGNTIYF	TGTGCCAGCCCCTACCAAGGGGGAAACACCATATATTTT	TRBJ1-3	NA	few	TRBV21-1	13
CATTPSGSYNEQFF	TGCGCCACCACGCCTAGCGGGAGTTACAATGAGCAGTTCTTC	TRBJ2-1	TRBD2	NA	TRBV10-1	14
CSFTFFRAEETQYF	TGCAGCTTCACATTCTTCCGGGCAGAAGAGACCCAGTACTTC	TRBJ2-5	NA	NA	TRBV29-1	14
CASSVRMGTNEKLFF	TGCGCCAGCAGTGTCCGGATGGGGACTAATGAAAAACTGTTTTTT	TRBJ1-4	NA	once	TRBV5-1	15
CSATNRGIKSYNEQFF	TGCAGTGCCACTAACAGGGGGATTAAATCCTACAATGAGCAGTTCTTC	TRBJ2-1	TRBD1	NA	TRBV20-1	16
CASSLVTTNTGELFF	TGTGCCAGCAGCTTAGTAACAACCAACACCGGGGAGCTGTTTTTT	TRBJ2-2	NA	few	TRBV11-2	15
CAISRLAGKDTQYF	TGTGCCATCAGCCGACTAGCGGGTAAAGATACGCAGTATTTT	TRBJ2-3	TRBD2	NA	TRBV10-3	14
CATGGSGTTDTQYF	TGTGCCACCGGCGGTAGCGGGACCACAGATACGCAGTATTTT	TRBJ2-3	TRBD2	NA	TRBV24-1	14
CSARQDTGTDQAFF	TGCAGTGCTAGACAAGATACCGGGACGGATCAAGCTTTCTTT	TRBJ1-1	NA	NA	TRBV20-1	14
CASSMTGTKNEKLFF	TGTGCCAGTAGTATGACAGGGACCAAAAATGAAAAACTGTTTTTT	TRBJ1-4	TRBD1	NA	TRBV19	15